This T cell receptor (beta chain) was obtained from a study of T cell repertoires in cytomegalovirus infection. Each CDR3 protein is one row after TCRdb ran MiXCR on the reads. The sample yields 600,000 to 800,000 distinct CDR3 sequences, roughly a quarter seen once. The V and J ends lost 5 bases and 0 bases respectively, with 16 bases between them. Germline V gene sequence: CDR1 DFQATT, CDR2 SNEGSKA (reference sequence). This CDR3 has 15 amino acids. This clonotype appeared a few times. The receptor was isolated from a human donor in good health (CMV status not recorded). Some clones in this sample may be carry-over from other donors' samples. The gene calls are TRBV20-1 and TRBJ1-1, with a tentative D call TRBD1 (6 bases). Sequencing used CD8+ T cells from PBMCs. The CDR3 is CSAAQGRGMNTEAFF. Here the CDR3 DNA reads TGCAGTGCTGCCCAAGGCAGGGGAATGAACACTGAAGCTTTCTTT.